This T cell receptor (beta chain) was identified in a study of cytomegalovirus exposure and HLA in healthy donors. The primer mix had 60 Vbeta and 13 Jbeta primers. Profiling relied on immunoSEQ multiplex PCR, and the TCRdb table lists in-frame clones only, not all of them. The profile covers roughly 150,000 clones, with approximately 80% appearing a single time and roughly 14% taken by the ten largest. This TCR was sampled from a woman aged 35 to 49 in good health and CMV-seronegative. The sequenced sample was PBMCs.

This CDR3 is CSAELAGDPDTQYF. Written as DNA, the CDR3 is TGCAGCGCCGAACTAGCGGGAGACCCAGATACGCAGTATTTT. The rearrangement uses TRBV29-1 and TRBJ2-3, with 11 bases identical to TRBD2. CDR3 length equals 14 residues. Trimming removed 7 bases from V and 4 bases from J; junction bases left unmatched: 7. Germline lookup yields CDR1 SQVTM and CDR2 ANQGSEA.